Listed below are T cell receptor beta chains from one sample, sequenced in a study of blood T cell repertoires in COVID-19. Sequencing used immunoSEQ multiplex PCR; TCRdb keeps in-frame clones, though not all of them. Of about 150,000 clones listed, around 91% are singletons. The sample taken for sequencing was peripheral blood. All receptors come from a woman in her thirties or forties with acute or convalescent COVID-19. Both conserved end residues are trimmed from each CDR3. Size values are once, few and many counts, or a class for expanded clones, and some rows have none.

j_gene	v_gene	abundance	CDR3aa
TRBJ2-7	TRBV11-2	NA	ASSLIGSPYEQY
TRBJ2-2	TRBV18	NA	ASSRQGITGELF
TRBJ2-7	TRBV9	NA	ASSVEVWAEQY
TRBJ1-5	TRBV7-2	NA	ASSLYLGSNQPQH
TRBJ2-4	TRBV4-1	NA	ASSLAGNIQY
TRBJ2-1	TRBV7-6	NA	ASSLIGSTYNEQF
TRBJ2-2	TRBV4-1	NA	ASSHTGGIGELF
TRBJ1-3	TRBV15	NA	ATSREGRGTGSGNTIY
TRBJ1-4	TRBV5-1	NA	ASSSGGMANEKLF
TRBJ2-1	TRBV12-5	NA	ASGLGRTSTGYNEQF
TRBJ1-5	TRBV7-2	few	ASSEGRDRDLYQPQH
TRBJ1-5	TRBV27	NA	ASSLSAPRGNQPQH
TRBJ2-1	TRBV19	NA	ASNFREAGRDEQF
TRBJ2-5	TRBV30	NA	AWSEGGQGGQETQY
TRBJ2-1	TRBV11-2	NA	ASSYFRDRGFEQF
TRBJ1-1	TRBV19	NA	ASDSRDRVFPEAF
TRBJ2-3	TRBV6-5	NA	ASTTSGISDTQY
TRBJ1-6	TRBV3-1/TRBV3-2	NA	ASSSPRAMGSPLH
TRBJ2-3	TRBV29-1	NA	SVGRGGTDTQY
TRBJ2-7	TRBV7-9	NA	ASSTGQGGGSYEQY
TRBJ2-3	TRBV7-8	NA	ASSLVAGRSTDTQY
TRBJ2-1	TRBV2	NA	ASTRSSGRLYNEQF
TRBJ2-3	TRBV24-1	NA	ATSDRTGLRYTDTQY
TRBJ2-7	TRBV3-1/TRBV3-2	NA	ASSQGPGGPYEQY
TRBJ1-6	TRBV19	NA	ASSIERGYHSPLH
TRBJ2-5	TRBV3-1/TRBV3-2	NA	ASSLRQVSETQY
TRBJ2-6	TRBV30	NA	AWSATRVSGANVLT